These T cell receptor beta chains were read from a single sample in a study of T cell repertoires in cytomegalovirus infection. TCRdb fed the reads into MiXCR, producing one record per CDR3 protein. Of hundreds of thousands of distinct CDR3 sequences in the sample, more than 20% are singletons; the top ten hold 8%. The sequencing sample was made of CD8+ T cells from PBMCs. These receptors all come from a human donor in good health (CMV status not recorded). Some clones in this sample may be carry-over from other donors' samples. CDR3s include the opening cysteine and the closing phenylalanine or tryptophan. D genes are given only for firm matches. Only some rows state a clone size, as once, few, many or a class for expanded clones.

.,TRBV4-1,TRBJ2-1,.,18,CASSQAGAAGILRNEQFF,TGCGCCAGCAGCCAAGCGGGGGCCGCGGGGATATTGAGGAATGAGCAGTTCTTC
.,TRBV7-9,TRBJ2-2,.,16,CASSPAGPRNTGELFF,TGTGCCAGCAGCCCCGCGGGACCCAGGAACACCGGGGAGCTGTTTTTT
.,TRBV28,TRBJ1-1,.,13,CASKRPWEPEAFF,TGTGCCAGCAAGAGGCCGTGGGAACCTGAAGCTTTCTTT
many,TRBV12-3/TRBV12-4,TRBJ1-2,.,15,CASSLAGLSNYGYTF,TGTGCCAGCAGTTTAGCAGGGTTGTCTAACTATGGCTACACCTTC
few,TRBV15,TRBJ2-3,.,13,CATSRDRGDTQYF,TGTGCCACCAGCAGAGATCGAGGAGATACGCAGTATTTT
.,TRBV27,TRBJ2-2,.,12,CASSPGDRELFF,TGTGCCAGCAGTCCTGGAGATAGGGAGCTGTTTTTT
many,TRBV12-3/TRBV12-4,TRBJ1-5,.,16,CASSLGGEGSNQPQHF,TGTGCCAGCAGTTTGGGAGGGGAAGGTAGCAATCAGCCCCAGCATTTT
many,TRBV7-6,TRBJ2-3,.,16,CASSLAGYSLTDTQYF,TGTGCCAGCAGCTTAGCGGGCTACTCCCTAACAGATACGCAGTATTTT
few,TRBV27,TRBJ2-7,TRBD1,15,CASRQTAGGWYEQYF,TGTGCCAGCAGGCAGACAGCAGGGGGCTGGTACGAGCAGTACTTC
.,TRBV4-2,TRBJ2-2,.,15,CASSQEDTSSGELFF,TGTGCCAGCAGCCAGGAGGACACGAGCTCCGGGGAGCTGTTTTTT
.,TRBV20-1,TRBJ1-5,.,18,CSVSHRPDQSRSNQPQHF,TGCAGTGTTAGTCATCGCCCCGATCAATCCAGGAGCAATCAGCCCCAGCATTTT
.,TRBV2,TRBJ1-2,TRBD1,14,CASTLGDSNYGYTF,TGTGCCAGCACCCTGGGGGACAGCAACTATGGCTACACCTTC
once,TRBV7-9,TRBJ1-3,.,14,CVSSIGASADTIYF,TGTGTCAGCAGCATCGGGGCGTCGGCTGACACCATATATTTT
.,TRBV7-9,TRBJ2-3,.,16,CASSLGGEKGTDTQYF,TGTGCCAGCAGCTTAGGAGGGGAAAAGGGCACAGATACGCAGTATTTT
few,TRBV20-1,TRBJ1-2,.,13,CSARDRQDYGYTF,TGCAGTGCTAGAGATCGACAGGACTATGGCTACACCTTC
.,TRBV18,TRBJ2-3,.,15,CASSPRGAHPDTQYF,TGTGCCAGCTCACCACGGGGGGCCCACCCAGATACGCAGTATTTT
.,TRBV4-1,TRBJ2-1,.,16,CASSQDPGLAYNEQFF,TGCGCCAGCAGCCAAGATCCCGGGCTAGCTTACAATGAGCAGTTCTTC
few,TRBV29-1,TRBJ2-7,.,12,CSVEAGRYEQYF,TGCAGCGTTGAGGCGGGCCGCTACGAGCAGTACTTC
.,TRBV29-1,TRBJ1-3,TRBD1,19,CSVEDGEGAPFNSGNTIYF,TGCAGCGTTGAAGATGGTGAGGGGGCACCTTTCAACTCTGGAAACACCATATATTTT
.,TRBV25-1,TRBJ1-2,TRBD1,14,CASSEKDRHYGYTF,TGTGCCAGCAGTGAAAAGGACAGGCACTATGGCTACACCTTC
.,TRBV14,TRBJ2-7,.,14,CASSHGRYLNEQYF,TGTGCCAGCAGCCACGGCAGGTACCTCAACGAGCAGTACTTC
few,TRBV6-2/TRBV6-3,TRBJ1-6,.,15,CASSREGLSSSPLHF,TGTGCCAGCAGTCGGGAGGGACTATCTTCTTCACCCCTCCACTTT
few,TRBV19,TRBJ2-1,.,13,CASSIGQGDEQFF,TGTGCCAGTAGTATCGGCCAGGGCGATGAGCAGTTCTTC
many,TRBV11-1,TRBJ2-1,.,17,CASSLGPGDSSYNEQFF,TGTGCCAGCAGCTTAGGACCAGGGGATTCCTCCTACAATGAGCAGTTCTTC
.,TRBV14,TRBJ1-2,.,15,CASSYYRGGDYGYTF,TGTGCCAGCAGCTACTACAGAGGCGGGGACTATGGCTACACCTTC
.,TRBV20-1,TRBJ1-1,TRBD1,16,CSASGQALVWDTEAFF,TGCAGTGCTAGCGGACAGGCATTGGTCTGGGACACTGAAGCTTTCTTT
few,TRBV27,TRBJ2-3,TRBD2,14,CASSLLAGADTQYF,TGTGCCAGCAGTTTACTAGCGGGCGCAGATACGCAGTATTTT
few,TRBV4-1,TRBJ2-1,.,14,CASSPGRGVDEQFF,TGCGCCAGCAGCCCCGGCAGGGGAGTTGATGAGCAGTTCTTC
.,TRBV11-1,TRBJ2-5,.,13,CASEETNQETQYF,TGTGCCAGCGAAGAGACAAACCAAGAGACCCAGTACTTC
.,TRBV14,TRBJ2-1,.,19,CASSQDLGGSLSSYNEQFF,TGTGCCAGCAGCCAAGATCTAGGGGGATCTTTAAGCTCCTACAATGAGCAGTTCTTC
.,TRBV4-1,TRBJ2-5,.,14,CASSQDSTQETQYF,TGCGCCAGCAGCCAAGATAGCACCCAAGAGACCCAGTACTTC
many,TRBV27,TRBJ1-1,TRBD1,14,CASTQAGGITEAFF,TGTGCCAGCACCCAGGCAGGGGGTATCACTGAAGCTTTCTTT
.,TRBV5-6,TRBJ2-3,.,12,CASSPDGLVQYF,TGTGCCAGCAGCCCTGACGGATTGGTGCAGTATTTT
.,TRBV20-1,TRBJ1-2,.,14,CSARGGAMAYGYTF,TGCAGTGCTAGAGGGGGGGCTATGGCTTATGGCTACACCTTC
few,TRBV6-5,TRBJ1-1,.,13,CASSYDWGTEAFF,TGTGCCAGCAGTTACGATTGGGGAACTGAAGCTTTCTTT
many,TRBV7-9,TRBJ2-5,.,11,CASVLGETQYF,TGTGCCAGCGTTCTCGGGGAGACCCAGTACTTC
.,TRBV7-6,TRBJ2-2,TRBD2,15,CASSRWRGDTGELFF,TGTGCCAGCAGCCGGTGGCGGGGGGACACCGGGGAGCTGTTTTTT
.,TRBV12-3/TRBV12-4,TRBJ2-1,.,15,CASSFGGLHYNEQFF,TGTGCCAGCAGTTTTGGAGGCCTTCACTACAATGAGCAGTTCTTC
.,TRBV11-1,TRBJ2-3,TRBD1,13,CATGPGGADTQYF,TGTGCCACCGGGCCAGGGGGCGCAGATACGCAGTATTTT
many,TRBV7-2,TRBJ2-1,TRBD1,16,CASSLVGKGAFNEQFF,TGTGCCAGCAGCTTAGTGGGCAAGGGGGCCTTTAATGAGCAGTTCTTC
.,TRBV12-3/TRBV12-4,TRBJ1-4,.,14,CASSPRGGGEKLFF,TGTGCCAGCAGTCCCCGGGGGGGGGGTGAAAAACTGTTTTTT
many,TRBV28,TRBJ1-5,TRBD1,16,CASSDGTGWGNQPQHF,TGTGCCAGCAGTGATGGGACAGGGTGGGGCAATCAGCCCCAGCATTTT
.,TRBV20-1,TRBJ2-2,.,13,CSAPRLDTGELFF,TGCAGTGCCCCCCGACTGGACACCGGGGAGCTGTTTTTT
few,TRBV7-9,TRBJ1-4,.,16,CASSFSRRGANEKLFF,TGTGCCAGCAGCTTCTCGCGCAGGGGCGCAAATGAAAAACTGTTTTTT
.,TRBV19,TRBJ1-1,.,13,CASGTPSDTEAFF,TGTGCCAGTGGGACGCCCTCGGACACTGAAGCTTTCTTT
.,TRBV27,TRBJ2-1,TRBD1,15,CANSLLQGAPDEQFF,TGTGCCAACAGTTTGTTACAGGGGGCGCCGGATGAGCAGTTCTTC
few,TRBV14,TRBJ2-1,.,15,CASSQSVFVNNEQFF,TGTGCCAGCAGCCAATCCGTGTTTGTCAACAATGAGCAGTTCTTC
few,TRBV29-1,TRBJ1-4,TRBD1,15,CSVVLWDRGDEKLFF,TGCAGCGTTGTTTTATGGGACAGGGGTGATGAAAAACTGTTTTTT